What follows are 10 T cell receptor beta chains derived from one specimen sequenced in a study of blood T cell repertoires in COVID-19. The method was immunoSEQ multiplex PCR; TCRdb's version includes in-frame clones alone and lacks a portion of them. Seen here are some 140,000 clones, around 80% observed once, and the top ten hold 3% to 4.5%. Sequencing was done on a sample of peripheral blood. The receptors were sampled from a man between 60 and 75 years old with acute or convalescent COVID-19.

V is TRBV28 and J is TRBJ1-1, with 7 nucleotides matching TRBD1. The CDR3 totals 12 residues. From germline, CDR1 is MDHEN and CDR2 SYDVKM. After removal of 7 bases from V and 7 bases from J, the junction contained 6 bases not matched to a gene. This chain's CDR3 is CASTRGGNEAFF. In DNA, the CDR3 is TGTGCCAGCACAAGAGGGGGCAATGAAGCTTTCTTT.

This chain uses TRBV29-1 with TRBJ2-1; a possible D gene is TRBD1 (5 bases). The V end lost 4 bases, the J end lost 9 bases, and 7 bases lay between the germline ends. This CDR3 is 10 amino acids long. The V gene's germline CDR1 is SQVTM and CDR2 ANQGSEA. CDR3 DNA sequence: TGCAGCGTTGGTGGGGCTGAGCAGTTCTTC. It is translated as CSVGGAEQFF.

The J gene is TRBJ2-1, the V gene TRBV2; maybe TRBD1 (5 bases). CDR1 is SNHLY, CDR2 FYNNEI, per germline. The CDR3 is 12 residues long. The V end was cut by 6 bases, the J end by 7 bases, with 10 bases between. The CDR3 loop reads CASRTEMNEQFF. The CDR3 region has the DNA TGTGCCAGCAGGACAGAGATGAATGAGCAGTTCTTC.

CDR3 sequence (DNA): TGTGCCAGCAGCCAACGACAGGGAATAGATGGCTACACCTTC. It encodes CASSQRQGIDGYTF. The chain is built from TRBV3-1 (or the pseudogene TRBV3-2) and TRBJ1-2; 7 bases agree with TRBD1. The junction had 6 bases not matched to a gene; V was cut back by 2 bases and J by 6 bases. Germline CDR1 reads LGHDT; CDR2 reads YNNKEL (reference sequence). The CDR3 is 14 amino acids.

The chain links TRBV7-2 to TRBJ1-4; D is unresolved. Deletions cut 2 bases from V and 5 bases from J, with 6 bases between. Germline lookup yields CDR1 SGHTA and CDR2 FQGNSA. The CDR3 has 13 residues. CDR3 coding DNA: TGTGCCAGCAGCTTACTAGCGAATGAAAAACTGTTTTTT. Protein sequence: CASSLLANEKLFF.

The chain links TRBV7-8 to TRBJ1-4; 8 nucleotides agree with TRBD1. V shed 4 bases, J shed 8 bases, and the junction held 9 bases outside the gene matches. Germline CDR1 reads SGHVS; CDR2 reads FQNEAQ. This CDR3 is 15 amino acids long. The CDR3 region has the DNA TGTGCCAGCAGCTCCCGGGGACAGGTTAAAGAAAAACTGTTTTTT. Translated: CASSSRGQVKEKLFF.

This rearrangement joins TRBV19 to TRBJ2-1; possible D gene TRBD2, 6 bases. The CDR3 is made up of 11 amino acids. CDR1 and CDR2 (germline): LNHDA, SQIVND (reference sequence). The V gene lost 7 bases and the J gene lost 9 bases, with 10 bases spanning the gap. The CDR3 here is CASTSDSEQFF. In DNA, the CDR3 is TGTGCCAGTACTAGCGACAGTGAGCAGTTCTTC.

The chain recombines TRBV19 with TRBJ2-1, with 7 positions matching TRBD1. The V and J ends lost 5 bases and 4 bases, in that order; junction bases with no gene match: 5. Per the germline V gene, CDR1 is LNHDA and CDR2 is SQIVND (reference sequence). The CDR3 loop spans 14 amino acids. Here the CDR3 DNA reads TGTGCCAGTAGTCCGGGACAGTTATACAATGAGCAGTTCTTC. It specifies CASSPGQLYNEQFF.

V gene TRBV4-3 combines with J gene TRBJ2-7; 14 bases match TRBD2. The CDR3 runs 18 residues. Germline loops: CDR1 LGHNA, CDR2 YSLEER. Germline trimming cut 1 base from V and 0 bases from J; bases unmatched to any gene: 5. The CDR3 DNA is TGCGCCAGCAGCCAAGCAATCGGGACTAGCGGGGGCTCCTACGAGCAGTACTTC. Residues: CASSQAIGTSGGSYEQYF.

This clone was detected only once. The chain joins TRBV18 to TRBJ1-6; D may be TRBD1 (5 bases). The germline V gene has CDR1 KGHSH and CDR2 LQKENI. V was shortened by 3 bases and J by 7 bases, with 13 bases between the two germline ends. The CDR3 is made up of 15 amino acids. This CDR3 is CASSPPDIYNSPLHF. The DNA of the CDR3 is TGTGCCAGCTCACCGCCGGACATCTACAATTCACCCCTCCACTTT.